This T cell receptor (beta chain) was retrieved from a study of spatial heterogeneity in lung cancer. On the study more broadly: Detected beta-chain sequences consistently exceeded alpha-chain sequences.

Time point here: sample taken at primary tumor resection. Sequencing of whole RNA from tumor, nontumor lung or frozen PBMC involved no sorting. TCRdb used MiXCR to reprocess the 5' RACE reads, holding one entry per CDR3 protein. The sample consists of about 17,000 distinct CDR3 sequences, about 6.3% of them appearing once. Germline CDR1 and CDR2: MDHEN and SYDVKM. This CDR3 has 18 amino acids. With V trimmed by 5 bases and J by 5 bases, 12 bases remained unmatched. Relative to its sample, this clonotype is medium-sized (0.01 to 0.1%). Its antigen is unknown. This beta chain turned up in a library designed for alpha chains; as an off-target read, its abundance says little. Study-level points and caveats: Tumoral mutation counts were tracked by counts of expanded intratumoral alpha and beta TCRs. Coverage estimated for tumor T cells reached approximately 7% for alpha chains and less than 15% for beta chains. The counts of expanded TCRs, ubiquitous and regional, tracked ubiquitous and regional nonsynonymous mutations, respectively.

This chain links TRBV28 with TRBJ2-1, with 13 bases lining up with TRBD2. Sample: lung tumor tissue, taken at surgery. The receptor comes from a male donor with early-stage non-small cell lung cancer. This chain's CDR3 is CASSRGLAGEGPDNEQFF. CDR3 in DNA: TGTGCCAGCAGTCGCGGACTAGCGGGAGAAGGTCCAGACAATGAGCAGTTCTTC.